These 20 T cell receptor beta chains were all obtained from the same sample, sequenced in a study of OX40 agonist ivuxolimab in advanced cancers. Here immunoSEQ multiplex PCR was the method, and the copy in TCRdb shows in-frame clones only, minus some. The table shows 35,000 to 45,000 clones, with around 84% occurring only once. Sequenced material: CD4+ or CD8+ T cells sorted from blood, taken in a trial of the OX40 agonist ivuxolimab. The receptors were gathered from an adult with an advanced solid tumor such as melanoma, head and neck, liver or kidney cancer.

The chain recombines TRBV7-9 with TRBJ2-1; D possibly corresponds to TRBD1 (6 bases). This CDR3 comprises 16 residues. Trimming took off 4 bases at V and 2 bases at J, with 15 bases between the two ends. Germline V gene lookup returns CDR1 SEHNR and CDR2 FQNEAQ (reference sequence). DNA for the CDR3: TGTGCCAGCAGCTCTCGAACAGGGCTCGCCTACAATGAGCAGTTCTTC. Protein sequence: CASSSRTGLAYNEQFF.

This chain joins TRBV6-1 and TRBJ2-5, with D hard to call. CDR1 MNHNS and CDR2 SASEGT come from the germline V gene. The length of the CDR3 is 13 residues. V gave up 4 bases and J gave up 2 bases, with 8 bases separating them. CDR3 residues: CASSVSEQETQYF. Here the CDR3 DNA reads TGTGCCAGCAGTGTTTCGGAACAAGAGACCCAGTACTTC.

The gene calls are TRBV29-1 and TRBJ1-2; D is possibly TRBD1 (5 bases). The V and J ends lost 3 bases and 4 bases respectively, with 9 bases between them. The CDR3 length is 12 residues. Germline loops: CDR1 SQVTM, CDR2 ANQGSEA. CDR3 amino acids: CSVETDSYGYTF. As DNA, the CDR3 is TGCAGCGTTGAGACAGATTCCTATGGCTACACCTTC.

This chain joins TRBV5-6 and TRBJ2-2; 10 bases fit TRBD1. There are 14 residues in the CDR3. With 2 bases clipped from V and 9 bases from J, the junction kept 4 bases outside the gene matches. The germline V gene has CDR1 SGHDT and CDR2 YYEEEE. Here the CDR3 reads CASSLPGQGRELFF. As DNA, the CDR3 is TGTGCCAGCAGCTTACCGGGACAGGGGCGGGAGCTGTTTTTT.

This CDR3 is CAGDTGMRSPLHF. The CDR3 bases are TGTGCCGGGGATACAGGAATGAGGTCACCCCTCCACTTT. V is TRBV2 and J is TRBJ1-6, with D tentatively TRBD1 (5 bases). Deletions cut 11 bases from V and 10 bases from J, with 18 bases between. CDR1 and CDR2 from the germline V gene are SNHLY and FYNNEI. The CDR3 runs to 13 residues. The full variable domain, completed using reference TRBV2 and TRBJ1-6, is EPEVTQTPSHQVTQMGQEVILRCVPISNHLYFYWYRQILGQKVEFLVSFYNNEISEKSEIFDDQFSVERPDGSNFTLKIRSTKLEDSAMYFCAGDTGMRSPLHFGNGTRLTVT.

This sequence joins TRBV7-6 and TRBJ1-1; D unclear. This CDR3 has 19 amino acids. The ends were cut back, 2 bases at V and 2 bases at J, with 24 bases in the middle. Germline CDR1 and CDR2: SGHVS and FNYEAQ. CDR3 region: CASSLSSDGPTLTNTEAFF. CDR3 nucleotide sequence: TGTGCCAGCAGCTTATCTTCGGACGGTCCCACGCTGACAAACACTGAAGCTTTCTTT.

The chain employs TRBV4-1 and TRBJ2-5; possibly TRBD2 for D (5 bases). Germline CDR1 and CDR2: MGHRA and YSYEKL. Trimming took 1 base from V and 4 from J, leaving 19 bases between them. The CDR3 is 17 residues long. The CDR3 reads CASSQVATLDFAETQYF. DNA for the CDR3: TGCGCCAGCAGCCAAGTGGCAACACTAGATTTCGCAGAGACCCAGTACTTC.

The chain carries TRBV9 and TRBJ1-3; D is unresolved. This CDR3 is 16 amino acids long. Trimming left V 0 bases short and J 8 bases short, with 18 bases between. Germline V gene lookup returns CDR1 SGDLS and CDR2 YYNGEE. The DNA of the CDR3 is TGTGCCAGCAGCGTAGAGGCAGCCGGGCCCCTAGACACCATATATTTT. Translating it yields CASSVEAAGPLDTIYF.

This chain uses TRBV29-1 with TRBJ1-2; possibly TRBD1 for D (5 bases). This CDR3 comprises 13 residues. The V end was cut by 7 bases, the J end by 4 bases, with 16 bases between. The germline gives CDR1 SQVTM, CDR2 ANQGSEA. The CDR3 region is CSAPGGGPYGYTF. The CDR3 DNA reads TGCAGCGCCCCCGGGGGGGGTCCCTATGGCTACACCTTC.

The chain is built from TRBV4-1 and TRBJ2-1, with D possibly being TRBD2 (5 bases). Germline CDR1 is MGHRA and CDR2 is YSYEKL. V gave up 2 bases and J gave up 3 bases, with 8 bases separating them. This CDR3 has 14 residues. DNA for the CDR3: TGCGCCAGCAGCCAATTAGAGGGCTACAATGAGCAGTTCTTC. Amino acids: CASSQLEGYNEQFF.

The chain employs TRBV6-1 and TRBJ2-7; the D is unclear. V dropped 8 bases and J dropped 5 bases, with 4 bases sitting between them. Germline CDR1 is MNHNS and CDR2 is SASEGT. The CDR3 has 9 residues. The CDR3 protein is CASSHEQYF. The DNA of the CDR3 is TGTGCCAGCTCGCACGAGCAGTACTTC.

This clone was recorded once. This rearrangement joins TRBV7-9 to TRBJ2-3; D gene ambiguous. Germline-derived CDR1 and CDR2 are SEHNR and FQNEAQ (reference sequence). The CDR3 length is 13 residues. Trimming took 3 bases from V and 5 from J, leaving 9 bases between them. The CDR3 DNA follows: TGTGCCAGCAGCTTGCACCAGAAAGATACGCAGTATTTT. Translation: CASSLHQKDTQYF.

The gene calls are TRBV15 and TRBJ2-2, with TRBD1 matching over 7 bases. The trim removed 5 bases at V and 6 bases at J, leaving 18 bases unmatched. Germline CDR1 LNHNV, CDR2 YYDKDF (reference sequence). The CDR3 is 18 amino acids. In DNA form, the CDR3 reads TGTGCCACCAGCGGAACATACCGAGACAGGGTATTATCCGGGGAGCTGTTTTTT. Its translation is CATSGTYRDRVLSGELFF.

V gene TRBV9 combines with J gene TRBJ2-7; D gene ambiguous. The CDR3 consists of 14 residues. Trimming stripped 4 bases from V and 7 bases from J, with 18 bases between. The germline gives CDR1 SGDLS, CDR2 YYNGEE. CDR3 protein: CASSPVDGPMEQYF. Written as DNA, the CDR3 is TGTGCCAGCAGCCCCGTGGACGGCCCGATGGAGCAGTACTTC.

The J gene is TRBJ2-7, the V gene TRBV5-6; a weak D match, TRBD2 (7 bases). The CDR3 is 15 amino acids. V was clipped by 3 bases and J by 2 bases, with 15 bases between them. The V gene's germline CDR1 is SGHDT and CDR2 YYEEEE. CDR3 protein: CASSYAGGGPYEQYF. The DNA for the CDR3 is TGTGCCAGCAGCTATGCCGGCGGGGGCCCCTACGAGCAGTACTTC.

Here the CDR3 DNA reads TGTGCCAGCAGCGCAGGGGGCGCGGGCGAGCAGTACGTC. It specifies CASSAGGAGEQYV. The chain couples TRBV7-6 to TRBJ2-7; 8 nucleotides align to TRBD1. Trimming at V came to 5 bases and at J to 6 bases, leaving 6 bases not matched to a gene. The CDR3 sequence is 13 residues long. The V gene's germline CDR1 is SGHVS and CDR2 FNYEAQ.

The V gene is TRBV18, the J gene TRBJ1-6; D is unclear. This CDR3 contains 15 residues. Germline CDR1 and CDR2: KGHSH and LQKENI. The V and J ends lost 2 bases and 5 bases respectively, with 10 bases between them. The CDR3 sequence is CASSPLRANNSPLHF. For the CDR3, the DNA is TGTGCCAGCTCACCATTGCGGGCAAATAATTCACCCCTCCACTTT.

The chain employs TRBV9 and TRBJ2-7; tentatively, D is TRBD1 (5 bases). This CDR3 spans 13 amino acids. V was cut by 2 bases and J by 5 bases, with 11 bases left in between. Germline loops: CDR1 SGDLS, CDR2 YYNGEE. In DNA, the CDR3 is TGTGCCAGCAGCGTTTGGCTCAGGGACGAGCAGTACTTC. This translates into CASSVWLRDEQYF.

This clone has just one count. This chain uses TRBV7-9 with TRBJ2-1; D gene unclear. This CDR3 is built from 15 residues. Per the germline V gene, CDR1 is SEHNR and CDR2 is FQNEAQ (reference sequence). Deletions cut 7 bases from V and 1 base from J, with 14 bases between. In DNA, the CDR3 is TGTGCCAGCACCCCCACTACCAGGTCCTACAATGAGCAGTTCTTC. Translated, it gives CASTPTTRSYNEQFF.

The table lists this clone with a few counts. The V gene is TRBV4-1, the J gene TRBJ1-1, with D tentatively TRBD1 (6 bases). Looked up from germline, CDR1 is MGHRA and CDR2 is YSYEKL. Trimming cost V 8 bases and J 5 bases, with 18 bases left between them. This CDR3 spans 14 amino acids. CDR3 nucleotide sequence: TGCGCCAGCGGACCCGCGTGGGGGCAAACTGAAGCTTTCTTT. As protein: CASGPAWGQTEAFF.